Listed below are T cell receptor beta chains from one sample, sequenced in a study of blood T cells in healthy people across ages. Each CDR3 protein is one row after TCRdb ran MiXCR on the 5' RACE reads. Found here are some 900,000 distinct CDR3 sequences, roughly 43% of them singletons; the top ten hold around an eighth. The sample comprised blood. These receptors came from a man aged 30 to 39 in good health. Each CDR3 is given with its conserved first and last residue. D genes are given only for firm matches. Only some rows state a clone size, as once, few, many or a class for expanded clones.

v_call,d_call,clone_size,j_call,cdr3_nt,cdr3_aa
TRBV3-1,TRBD2,.,TRBJ2-3,TGTGCCAGCACCCCAACTAGCGCCCCTAGCACAGATACGCAGTATTTT,CASTPTSAPSTDTQYF
TRBV12-3/TRBV12-4,TRBD2,.,TRBJ2-5,TGTGCCAGCGGTAGCGGGGGGTGGGAGACCCAGTACTTC,CASGSGGWETQYF
TRBV7-3,.,few,TRBJ2-1,TGTGCCAGCAGCTTAATGGGGGACAATGAGCAGTTCTTC,CASSLMGDNEQFF
TRBV12-3/TRBV12-4,.,.,TRBJ2-7,TGTGCCAGCAGTTTAGCTTTTGGGCCGAGCGCCTCCTACGAGCAGTACTTC,CASSLAFGPSASYEQYF
TRBV20-1,TRBD1,many,TRBJ1-5,TGCAGTGCTAAAACAGGGGGCGGCAATCAGCCCCAGCATTTT,CSAKTGGGNQPQHF
TRBV2,TRBD2,.,TRBJ2-3,TGTGCCAGCAGCGGGGGGACTAGCTTCCGCACAGATACGCAGTATTTT,CASSGGTSFRTDTQYF
TRBV10-3,TRBD2,.,TRBJ2-1,TGTGCCATCAACCTAGCGGGGGGGAGGAACAATGAGCAGTTCTTC,CAINLAGGRNNEQFF
TRBV5-1,.,.,TRBJ1-5,TGCGCCAGCAGCTTGGAGTTTTGGCGGAGCAATCAGCCCCAGCATTTT,CASSLEFWRSNQPQHF
TRBV7-9,TRBD1,few,TRBJ1-2,TGTGCCAGCAGCCCCGGGACAGGGGGCGTGCATGGCTACACCTTC,CASSPGTGGVHGYTF
TRBV2,.,many,TRBJ2-1,TGTGCCAGCAGGATGGGGCAGGGACGAGGCAATGAGCAGTTCTTC,CASRMGQGRGNEQFF
TRBV7-9,TRBD2,once,TRBJ2-7,TGTACCAGCAGCTGGACTAGCGGGGGGCGTCTCTACAATGAGCAGTACTTC,CTSSWTSGGRLYNEQYF
TRBV28,.,few,TRBJ2-7,TGTGCCAGCAGAGGGCTAGCCGACGAGCAGTACTTC,CASRGLADEQYF
TRBV15,TRBD1,.,TRBJ2-3,TGTGCCACCAGCAAAGGACAGGGAGAAATCACAGATACGCAGTATTTT,CATSKGQGEITDTQYF
TRBV7-9,.,.,TRBJ2-1,TGTGCCAGCAGCTTAGCTGGATCGGCCTACAATGAGCAGTTCTTC,CASSLAGSAYNEQFF
TRBV6-5,TRBD1,few,TRBJ2-4,TGTGCCAGCAGTCGCGGACAGGGGGCATGGGAGCAGTACTTC,CASSRGQGAWEQYF
TRBV28,TRBD1,.,TRBJ1-2,TGTGCCAGCATGACAGGGGGGTATGGCTACACCTTC,CASMTGGYGYTF
TRBV7-2,.,.,TRBJ2-1,TGTGCCAGCAGCCCCGCGTACGGGGGATGGAATGAGCAGTTCTTC,CASSPAYGGWNEQFF
TRBV20-1,.,.,TRBJ1-1,TGCAGTGCTCGCCGGGGGGACACTGAAGCTTTCTTT,CSARRGDTEAFF
TRBV20-1,TRBD1,many,TRBJ2-2,TGCAGTGCCCCGACAGGGGATCGTGGGGAGCTGTTTTTT,CSAPTGDRGELFF
TRBV7-2,TRBD2,few,TRBJ2-7,TGTGCCAGCAGCCCGAATCAGGGCGGGGGATCCTACGAGCAGTACTTC,CASSPNQGGGSYEQYF
TRBV11-3,.,few,TRBJ2-5,TGTGCCAGCAGCTTTGTTAGTAGGGAGACCCGGTACTTC,CASSFVSRETRYF
TRBV5-5,TRBD2,.,TRBJ2-3,TGTGCCAGCAGCTTGATGCTAGCGGGGGTCATCCCAGATACGCAGTATTTT,CASSLMLAGVIPDTQYF
TRBV4-3,TRBD2,.,TRBJ2-3,TGCGCCAGCAGCCAATCGGGTCTAGCGGGGGGCCAACTCACAGATACGCAGTATTTT,CASSQSGLAGGQLTDTQYF
TRBV6-5,TRBD1,few,TRBJ2-7,TGTGCCAGCTTCGGACAGGGCAATGGGTACGAGCAGTACTTC,CASFGQGNGYEQYF
TRBV6-5,.,.,TRBJ2-7,TGTGCCAGCAGTTACAAGCGAAGCTCCTACGAGCAGTACTTC,CASSYKRSSYEQYF
TRBV27,.,once,TRBJ2-1,TGTGCCTCCACTTGGACGCGGGCAGCCTACAATGAGCAGTTCTTC,CASTWTRAAYNEQFF
TRBV6-2/TRBV6-3,.,.,TRBJ1-6,TGTGCCAGCAGTTACCGCCTGAGCTCCTATAATTCACCCCTCCACTTT,CASSYRLSSYNSPLHF
TRBV6-1,TRBD1,.,TRBJ1-6,TGTGCCAGCAGTGATCGGACAGGTTGGAGCTCCTATAATTCACCCCTCCACTTT,CASSDRTGWSSYNSPLHF